The sequence of this TCR beta chain was determined in a study of Graves' ophthalmopathy and Graves' hyperthyroidism. V was pared by 4 bases and J by 5 bases, with 11 bases between. This CDR3 has 13 amino acids. Germline CDR1 reads SNHLY; CDR2 reads FYNNEI. RNA transcripts served as template for amplifying TCR beta CDR3 sequences. The first round was an RT-PCR with HTBI primers, and the second round was a multiplex PCR. TCRdb redid the calling of the multiplex PCR reads with MiXCR, one entry per CDR3 protein. The sample has about 500,000 distinct CDR3 sequences; roughly 39% are singletons. The source material was peripheral blood or thyroid tissue (not recorded which). This chain joins TRBV2 and TRBJ1-1; D gene uncertain. The source is an adult man with Graves' hyperthyroidism. The CDR3 sequence: CASSARQGTEAFF. Here the CDR3 DNA reads TGTGCCAGCAGTGCTAGACAAGGGACTGAAGCTTTCTTT. The whole variable domain, filled in from reference TRBV2 and TRBJ1-1, reads EPEVTQTPSHQVTQMGQEVILRCVPISNHLYFYWYRQILGQKVEFLVSFYNNEISEKSEIFDDQFSVERPDGSNFTLKIRSTKLEDSAMYFCASSARQGTEAFFGQGTRLTVV.